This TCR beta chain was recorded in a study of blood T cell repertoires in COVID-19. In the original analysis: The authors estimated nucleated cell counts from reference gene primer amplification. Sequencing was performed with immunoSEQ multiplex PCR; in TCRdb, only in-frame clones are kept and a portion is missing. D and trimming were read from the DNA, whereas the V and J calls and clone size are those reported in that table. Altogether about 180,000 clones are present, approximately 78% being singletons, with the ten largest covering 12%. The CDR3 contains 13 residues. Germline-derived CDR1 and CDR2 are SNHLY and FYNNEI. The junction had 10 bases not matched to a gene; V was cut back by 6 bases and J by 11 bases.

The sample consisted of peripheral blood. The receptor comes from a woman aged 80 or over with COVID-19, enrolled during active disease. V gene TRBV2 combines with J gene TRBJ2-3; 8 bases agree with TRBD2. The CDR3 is CASSGLAGGLQYF. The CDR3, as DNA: TGTGCCAGCAGCGGTTTGGCGGGGGGCCTGCAGTATTTT.